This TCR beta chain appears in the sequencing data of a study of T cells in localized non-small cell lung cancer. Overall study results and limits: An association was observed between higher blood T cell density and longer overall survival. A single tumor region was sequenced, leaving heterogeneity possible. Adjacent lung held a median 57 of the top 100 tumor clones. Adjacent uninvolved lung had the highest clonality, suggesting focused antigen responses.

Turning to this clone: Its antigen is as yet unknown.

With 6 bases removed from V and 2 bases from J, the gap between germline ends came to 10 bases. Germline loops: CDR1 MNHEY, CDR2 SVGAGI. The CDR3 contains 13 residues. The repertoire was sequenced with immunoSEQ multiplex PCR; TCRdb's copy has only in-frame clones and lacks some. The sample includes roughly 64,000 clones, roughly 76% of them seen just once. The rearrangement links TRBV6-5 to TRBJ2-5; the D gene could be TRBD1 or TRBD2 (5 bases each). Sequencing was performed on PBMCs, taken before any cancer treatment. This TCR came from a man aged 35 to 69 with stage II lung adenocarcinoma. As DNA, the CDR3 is TGTGCCAGCAGCGGGACGGGACAAGAGACCCAGTACTTC. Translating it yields CASSGTGQETQYF.